This TCR beta chain was obtained from a study of CXCR3-negative and CXCR3-positive naive CD8 T cells. The CDR3 is 14 residues long. Germline V gives CDR1 MDHEN, CDR2 SYDVKM. In regard to this clonotype: The antigen is unknown.

General observations from the study: Naive subsets were similarly diverse, while memory CD8+ repertoires were much less diverse. Greater hydrophobicity was found in TRB CDR3s of CXCR3-positive naive cells than of CXCR3-negative naive cells.

The authors made the TRB cDNA libraries by 5' RACE using UMI labels. After re-calling the 5' RACE reads, TCRdb lists one entry per CDR3 protein, DNA absent. This repertoire comprises about 41,000 distinct CDR3 sequences; its ten largest clones make up 1.5% to 2%. CD45RO-CCR7+CD27+CD95- characterized naive CD8+ T cells. This chain joins TRBV28 and TRBJ2-1; TCRdb calls TRBD1, which cannot be checked without DNA. The sequenced material came from naive CXCR3- CD8+ T cells from blood. Subset meaning: CD45RO-CCR7+CD27+CD95- naive CD8+ T cells lacking CXCR3 (TNR3-). This clonotype was obtained from a human donor in good health. Some clones in this sample may be carry-over from other donors' samples. This CDR3 reads CASSFARRSNEQFF.